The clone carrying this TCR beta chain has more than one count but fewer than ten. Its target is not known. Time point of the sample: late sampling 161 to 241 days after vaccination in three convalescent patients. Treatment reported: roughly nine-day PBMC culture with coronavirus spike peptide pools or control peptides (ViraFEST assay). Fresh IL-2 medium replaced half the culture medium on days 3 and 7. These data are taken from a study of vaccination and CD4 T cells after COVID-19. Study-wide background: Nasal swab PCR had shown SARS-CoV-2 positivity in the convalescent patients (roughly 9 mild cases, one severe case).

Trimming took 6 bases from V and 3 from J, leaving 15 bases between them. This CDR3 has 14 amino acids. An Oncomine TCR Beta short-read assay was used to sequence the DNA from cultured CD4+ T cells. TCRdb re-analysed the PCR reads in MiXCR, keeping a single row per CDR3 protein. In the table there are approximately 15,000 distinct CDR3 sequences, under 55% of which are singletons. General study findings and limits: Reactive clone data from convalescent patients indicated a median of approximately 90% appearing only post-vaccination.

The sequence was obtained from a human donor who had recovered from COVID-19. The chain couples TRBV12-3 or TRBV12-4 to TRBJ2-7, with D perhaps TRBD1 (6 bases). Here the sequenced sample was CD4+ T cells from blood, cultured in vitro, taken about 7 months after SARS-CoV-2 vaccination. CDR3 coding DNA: TGTGCCAGCAGCTACCGAGGACAGTACTACGAGCAGTACTTC. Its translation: CASSYRGQYYEQYF.